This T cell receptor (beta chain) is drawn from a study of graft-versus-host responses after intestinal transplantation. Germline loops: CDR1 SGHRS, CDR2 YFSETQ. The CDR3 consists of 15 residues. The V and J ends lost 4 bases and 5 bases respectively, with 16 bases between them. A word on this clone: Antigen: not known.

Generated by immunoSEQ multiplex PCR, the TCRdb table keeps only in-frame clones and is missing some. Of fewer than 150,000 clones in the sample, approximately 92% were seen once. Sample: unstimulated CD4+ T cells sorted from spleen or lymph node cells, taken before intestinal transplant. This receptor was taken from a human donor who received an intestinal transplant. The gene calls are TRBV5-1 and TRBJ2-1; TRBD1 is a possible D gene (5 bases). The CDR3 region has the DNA TGCGCCAGCAGCCTGGTTGGTTCAGGGAACAATGAGCAGTTCTTC. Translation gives CASSLVGSGNNEQFF. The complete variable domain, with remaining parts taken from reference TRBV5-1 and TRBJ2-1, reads KAGVTQTPRYLIKTRGQQVTLSCSPISGHRSVSWYQQTPGQGLQFLFEYFSETQRNKGNFPGRFSGRQFSNSRSEMNVSTLELGDSALYLCASSLVGSGNNEQFFGPGTRLTVL.